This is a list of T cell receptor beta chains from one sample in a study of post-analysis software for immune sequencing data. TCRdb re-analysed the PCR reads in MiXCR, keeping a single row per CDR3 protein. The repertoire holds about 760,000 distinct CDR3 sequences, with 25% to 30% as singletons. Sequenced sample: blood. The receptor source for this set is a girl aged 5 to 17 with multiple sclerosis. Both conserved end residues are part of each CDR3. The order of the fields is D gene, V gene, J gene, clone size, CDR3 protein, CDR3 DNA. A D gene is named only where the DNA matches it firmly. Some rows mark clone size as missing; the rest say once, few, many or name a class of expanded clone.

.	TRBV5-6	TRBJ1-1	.	CASSLGPLELNTEAFF	TGTGCCAGCAGCTTGGGGCCCTTGGAATTGAACACTGAAGCTTTCTTT
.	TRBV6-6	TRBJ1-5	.	CASSYTTRGNQPQHF	TGTGCCAGCAGTTACACGACCCGGGGAAATCAGCCCCAGCATTTT
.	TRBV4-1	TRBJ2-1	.	CASSHVQGNEQFF	TGCGCCAGCAGCCATGTCCAGGGGAATGAGCAGTTCTTC
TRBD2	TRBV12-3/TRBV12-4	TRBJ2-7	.	CASSLTSGKYEQYF	TGTGCCAGCAGTTTAACTAGCGGCAAATACGAGCAGTACTTC
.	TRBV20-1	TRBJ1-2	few	CSAWTHGGYGYTF	TGCAGTGCTTGGACTCACGGGGGGTATGGCTACACCTTC
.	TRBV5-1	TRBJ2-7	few	CASSRDPTYEQYF	TGCGCCAGCAGCCGGGACCCCACCTACGAGCAGTACTTC
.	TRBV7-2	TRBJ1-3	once	CASNLARSPSGNAIYF	TGTGCCAGCAACTTAGCGCGCAGTCCCTCTGGAAACGCCATATATTTT
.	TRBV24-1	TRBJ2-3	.	CATSQSDRNTQYF	TGTGCCACCAGCCAGTCGGACAGAAATACGCAGTATTTT
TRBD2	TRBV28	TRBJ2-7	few	CASSFRRELNEQYF	TGTGCCAGCAGTTTCCGGCGGGAGTTGAACGAGCAGTACTTC
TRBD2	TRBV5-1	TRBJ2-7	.	CASSLGGAGGTYNEQYF	TGCGCCAGCAGCTTGGGCGGCGCGGGGGGCACCTACAATGAGCAGTACTTC
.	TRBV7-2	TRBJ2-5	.	CASSFRTGYQETQYF	TGTGCCAGCAGCTTTCGGACGGGATACCAAGAGACCCAGTACTTC
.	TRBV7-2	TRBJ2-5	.	CASSSSVVAGRETQYF	TGTGCCAGCAGCTCAAGCGTAGTAGCAGGGCGAGAGACCCAGTACTTC
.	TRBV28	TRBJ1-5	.	CASSWPGGNQPQHF	TGTGCCAGCAGTTGGCCGGGAGGGAATCAGCCCCAGCATTTT
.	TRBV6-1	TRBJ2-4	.	CASSRRAAGNGAKNIQYF	TGTGCCAGCAGCCGACGGGCGGCAGGGAATGGAGCCAAAAACATTCAGTACTTC
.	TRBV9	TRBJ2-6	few	CASRGEDSGANVLTF	TGTGCCAGCAGAGGAGAGGACTCTGGGGCCAACGTCCTGACTTTC
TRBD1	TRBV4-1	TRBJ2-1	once	CASSRTGQGSSYNEQFF	TGCGCCAGCAGCCGGACAGGACAGGGGAGCTCCTACAATGAGCAGTTCTTC
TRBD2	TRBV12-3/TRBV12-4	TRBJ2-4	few	CASSPRLALAKNIQYF	TGTGCCAGCAGTCCTAGACTAGCGCTAGCCAAAAACATTCAGTACTTC
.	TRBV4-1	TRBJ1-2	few	CASSQRSGYTF	TGCGCCAGCAGCCAACGGTCTGGCTACACCTTC
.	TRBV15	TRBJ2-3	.	CATSDRPNRGADTQYF	TGTGCCACCAGCGATAGACCTAATCGGGGCGCAGATACGCAGTATTTT
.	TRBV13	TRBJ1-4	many	CASSQGRGRREKLFF	TGTGCCAGCAGCCAGGGGCGAGGGCGCAGGGAAAAACTGTTTTTT
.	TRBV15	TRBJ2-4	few	CATSTASKNIQYF	TGTGCCACCTCGACGGCCTCCAAAAACATTCAGTACTTC
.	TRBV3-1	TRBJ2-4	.	CASSQERSLAKNIQYF	TGTGCCAGCAGCCAAGAACGAAGCCTAGCCAAAAACATTCAGTACTTC
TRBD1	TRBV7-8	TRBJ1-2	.	CASRLTRTGNGHTF	TGTGCCAGCAGACTCACCAGGACAGGGAATGGCCACACCTTC
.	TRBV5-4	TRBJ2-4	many	CASSLDNAVAKNIQYF	TGTGCCAGCAGCTTGGATAACGCCGTAGCCAAAAACATTCAGTACTTC
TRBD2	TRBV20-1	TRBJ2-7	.	CSATPGLSVSYEQYF	TGCAGTGCTACCCCGGGACTATCGGTCTCCTACGAGCAGTACTTC
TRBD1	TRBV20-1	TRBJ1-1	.	CSAGHRGMAFF	TGCAGTGCCGGGCACAGGGGGATGGCTTTCTTT
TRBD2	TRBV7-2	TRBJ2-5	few	CASSFGGAQETQYF	TGTGCCAGCAGCTTCGGGGGGGCCCAAGAGACCCAGTACTTC
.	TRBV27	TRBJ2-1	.	CASKPGLRTFNEQFF	TGTGCCAGCAAACCGGGACTCAGGACGTTCAATGAGCAGTTCTTC
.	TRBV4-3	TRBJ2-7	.	CASSLAGRQDYEQYF	TGCGCCAGCAGCCTAGCAGGGAGACAGGACTACGAGCAGTACTTC
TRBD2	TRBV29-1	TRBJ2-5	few	CSVEGAGGAQETQYF	TGCAGCGTTGAAGGGGCGGGAGGGGCCCAAGAGACCCAGTACTTC
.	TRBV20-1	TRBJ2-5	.	CSARDPRAWRALYNEQYF	TGCAGTGCTAGGGACCCAAGGGCTTGGCGGGCTCTTTACAATGAGCAGTACTTC
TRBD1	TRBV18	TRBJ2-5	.	CASSRNPVGTGDDETQYF	TGTGCCAGCTCACGAAACCCGGTTGGGACAGGGGATGACGAGACCCAGTACTTC
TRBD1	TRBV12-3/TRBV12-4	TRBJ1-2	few	CAGSFTGTGGYGYTF	TGTGCCGGCAGTTTTACCGGGACAGGAGGGTATGGCTACACCTTC
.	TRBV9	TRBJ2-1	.	CASSPISYNEQFF	TGTGCCAGCAGCCCGATCTCCTACAATGAGCAGTTCTTC
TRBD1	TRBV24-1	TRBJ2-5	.	CATGRGQGETQYF	TGTGCCACCGGACGAGGACAGGGAGAGACCCAGTACTTC
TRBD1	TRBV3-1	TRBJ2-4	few	CASSERGLQNIQYF	TGTGCCAGCAGCGAAAGGGGGCTCCAAAACATTCAGTACTTC
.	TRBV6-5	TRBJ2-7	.	CASSRRSGRTPYEQYF	TGTGCCAGCAGCCGAAGATCAGGGAGAACCCCCTACGAGCAGTACTTC
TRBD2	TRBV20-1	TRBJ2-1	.	CGASLTRRGVEQFF	TGCGGTGCTAGCTTGACCAGACGGGGGGTTGAGCAGTTCTTC
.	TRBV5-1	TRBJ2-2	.	CASSLGRTGLETGELFF	TGCGCCAGCAGCTTGGGGCGGACGGGGCTTGAAACCGGGGAGCTGTTTTTT
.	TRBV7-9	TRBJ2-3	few	CASSPDVLLTDTQYF	TGTGCCAGCAGCCCGGATGTGTTACTCACAGATACGCAGTATTTT
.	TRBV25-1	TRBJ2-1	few	CASPYCNEQFF	TGTGCCAGCCCCTACTGCAATGAGCAGTTCTTC